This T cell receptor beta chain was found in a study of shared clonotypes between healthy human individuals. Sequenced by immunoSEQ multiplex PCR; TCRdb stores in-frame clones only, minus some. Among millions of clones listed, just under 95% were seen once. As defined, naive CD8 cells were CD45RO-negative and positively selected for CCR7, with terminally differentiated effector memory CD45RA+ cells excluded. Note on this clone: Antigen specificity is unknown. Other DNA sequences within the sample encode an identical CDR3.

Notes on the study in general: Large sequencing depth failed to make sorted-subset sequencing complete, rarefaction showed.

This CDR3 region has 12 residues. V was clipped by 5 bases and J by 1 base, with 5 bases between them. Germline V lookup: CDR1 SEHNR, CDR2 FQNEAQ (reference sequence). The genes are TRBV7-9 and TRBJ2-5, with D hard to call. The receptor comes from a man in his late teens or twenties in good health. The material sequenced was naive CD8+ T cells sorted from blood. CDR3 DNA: TGTGCCAGCAGCCCCCCCCAAGAGACCCAGTACTTC. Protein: CASSPPQETQYF.